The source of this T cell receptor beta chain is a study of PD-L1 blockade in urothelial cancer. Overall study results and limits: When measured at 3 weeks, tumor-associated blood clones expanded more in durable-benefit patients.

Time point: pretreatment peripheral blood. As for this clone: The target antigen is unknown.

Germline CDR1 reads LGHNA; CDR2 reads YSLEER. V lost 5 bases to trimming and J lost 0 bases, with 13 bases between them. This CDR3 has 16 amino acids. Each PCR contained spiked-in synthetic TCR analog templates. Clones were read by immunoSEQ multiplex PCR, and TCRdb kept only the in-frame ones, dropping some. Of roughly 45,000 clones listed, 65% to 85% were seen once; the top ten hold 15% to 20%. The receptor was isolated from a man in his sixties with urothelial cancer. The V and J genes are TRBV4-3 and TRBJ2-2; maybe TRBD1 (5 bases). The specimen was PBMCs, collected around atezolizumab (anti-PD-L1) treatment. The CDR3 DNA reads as TGCGCCAGCAGCTCCCAGGGAATCGCGAACACCGGGGAGCTGTTTTTT. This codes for CASSSQGIANTGELFF.